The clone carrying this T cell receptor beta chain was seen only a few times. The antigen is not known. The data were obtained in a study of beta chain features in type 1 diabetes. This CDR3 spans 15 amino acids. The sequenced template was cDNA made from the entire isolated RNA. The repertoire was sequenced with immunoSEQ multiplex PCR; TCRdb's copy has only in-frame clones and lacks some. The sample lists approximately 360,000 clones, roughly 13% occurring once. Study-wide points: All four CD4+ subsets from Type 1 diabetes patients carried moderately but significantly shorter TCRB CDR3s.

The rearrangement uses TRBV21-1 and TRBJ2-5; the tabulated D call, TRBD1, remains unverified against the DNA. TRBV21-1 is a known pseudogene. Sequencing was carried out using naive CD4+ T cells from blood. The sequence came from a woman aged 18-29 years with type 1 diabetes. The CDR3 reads CASSTKGGGGETQYF. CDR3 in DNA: TGTGCCAGCAGCACTAAAGGGGGTGGAGGTGAGACCCAGTACTTC.